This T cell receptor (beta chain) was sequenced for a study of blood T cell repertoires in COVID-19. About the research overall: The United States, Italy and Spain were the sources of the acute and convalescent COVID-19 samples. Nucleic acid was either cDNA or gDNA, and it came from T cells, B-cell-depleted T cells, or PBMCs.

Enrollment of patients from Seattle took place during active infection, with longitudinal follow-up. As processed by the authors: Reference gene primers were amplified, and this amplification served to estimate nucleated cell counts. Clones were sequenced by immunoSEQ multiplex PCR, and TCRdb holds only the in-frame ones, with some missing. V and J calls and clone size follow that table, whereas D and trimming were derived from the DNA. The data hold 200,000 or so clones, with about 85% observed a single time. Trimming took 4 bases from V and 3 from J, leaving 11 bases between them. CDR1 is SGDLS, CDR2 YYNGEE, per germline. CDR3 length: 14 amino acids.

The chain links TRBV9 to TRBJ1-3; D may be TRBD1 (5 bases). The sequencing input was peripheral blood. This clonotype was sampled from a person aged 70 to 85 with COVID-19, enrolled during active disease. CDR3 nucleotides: TGTGCCAGCAGCATCGAAGACAGTGGAAACACCATATATTTT. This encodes CASSIEDSGNTIYF. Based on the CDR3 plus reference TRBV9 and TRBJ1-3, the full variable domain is DSGVTQTPKHLITATGQRVTLRCSPRSGDLSVYWYQQSLDQGLQFLIQYYNGEERAKGNILERFSAQQFPDLHSELNLSSLELGDSALYFCASSIEDSGNTIYFGEGSWLTVV.